The clone carrying this T cell receptor (beta chain) turned up a few times. Its specificity is not known. These data come from a study of blood T cells in healthy people across ages. Whole-study results and caveats: The percentage of naive T cells correlated strongly with TCR beta diversity. In older individuals, TCR beta diversity per million T cells was lower, falling roughly linearly with age.

Then a second PCR, running roughly 7 to 12 cycles, was carried out with a sample-barcoded 5' primer and a J-beta primer mix. TCRdb called the 5' RACE reads again in MiXCR, with one record for every CDR3 protein. The repertoire holds just under 750,000 distinct CDR3 sequences, with 20% to 25% as singletons. The V end was cut by 1 base, the J end by 0 bases, with 8 bases between. The CDR3 covers 15 residues. Germline V gene lookup returns CDR1 LGHNA and CDR2 YSLEER. About 10 milliliters of peripheral blood were drawn from each donor. The chain is built from TRBV4-3 and TRBJ2-3; D is ambiguous. Sequencing was done on a sample of blood. The source of this sequence is a man aged 65-85 years in good health. Here the CDR3 DNA reads TGCGCCAGCAGCCAAGTTGTTACTAGCACAGATACGCAGTATTTT. It codes for CASSQVVTSTDTQYF.